This T cell receptor beta chain came from a study of Ad26.COV2.S vaccination and SARS-CoV-2 variants (dated by TCRdb to the early 2020s). Regarding the complete study: Donors in the vaccine arm were drawn from COV1001, a phase I-IIa trial of Ad26.COV2.S in healthy adults that was multicentre, randomized, double-blind and placebo-controlled. Ad26.COV2.S was given intramuscularly at 5x10^10 or 1x10^11 viral particles, as a single shot or as two shots 56 days apart. The specificity and breadth of SARS-CoV-2-reactive T cell receptors after Ad26.COV2.S vaccination were assessed by TCRbeta repertoire sequencing. The TCR-sequenced set comprised about 32 samples: around 20 Ad26.COV2.S vaccine recipients, 5 placebo recipients and 8 SARS-CoV-2 convalescent individuals. Participants in the trial were split at random into five groups of five each, receiving low-dose or high-dose Ad26.COV2.S once or twice, or else placebo on both occasions. Investigators did not know the trial group allocation while performing experiments and assessing outcomes.

The immunoSEQ Assay was the method used to sequence TCRbeta CDR3 regions. After extraction, genomic DNA underwent amplification by bias-controlled multiplex PCR, followed by high-throughput sequencing. The paper's data handling went like this. To quantify the absolute abundance of every unique TCRbeta CDR3 region, sequences were collapsed and filtered. T cell fraction was estimated by normalizing TCRbeta template counts to usable DNA, which was measured by amplifying reference genes present in all nucleated cells. Repertoire TCRs were annotated as SARS-CoV-2-specific by exact matching of V gene, CDR3 amino acid sequence and J gene to a known reactive TCR set. MIRA supplied the reference SARS-CoV-2 TCR set, which was filtered for enrichment in COVID-19-positive ImmuneCODE repertoires so that public or cross-reactive TCRs were removed. Using the MIRA antigens, annotated TCRs were further analysed by specific ORF or by position within an ORF. Breadth was defined as annotated unique rearrangements over total unique productive rearrangements; depth was the summed frequency of those rearrangements. Two-sided Wilcoxon rank-sum tests were used to compare TCR breadth between groups. Not all clones reach the TCRdb copy of this immuneACCESS table, which keeps in-frame sequences only. Checked studies attribute under half of the gap to unresolved V genes and leave the rest unexplained. D and trimming come from the DNA, and the V and J calls and clone size come from that table. The sample profile shows over 300,000 clones; about four fifths of them were found once. Around 7.3% of the sample is in the top ten clones.

From the germline V gene (reference sequence), CDR1 is MNHNY and CDR2 is SVGAGI. Inclusive of the bounding cysteine and phenylalanine, the CDR3 is 15 residues long. Only the CDR3 DNA is retained, 45 bases long and in frame from the first base. Relative to germline, V is missing 6 bases and J is missing 5 bases, with 6 bases of the junction outside any gene match. In light of the paper, this sample's treatment or condition label describes: over 15 received Ad26.COV2.S at low or high dose, single or two shots; about 5 received placebo; per-sample allocation not given. Repertoires of vaccine and placebo recipients were sequenced from samples collected on day 63 after the first injection. Between 29 July and 7 August 2020, Cohort 1b enrolled approximately 26 adults aged 18-55 years at one site in Boston, USA. As a vaccine, Ad26.COV2.S was a replication-incompetent adenovirus type 26 vector that expressed a prefusion-stabilized SARS-CoV-2 spike protein derived from the original Wuhan strain.

This clone showed up just a few times. Its antigen target is currently unknown. No base-level quality is on record; no much larger clone is a single base apart. Study-wide conclusions, independent of this receptor: The authors noted that the TCR breadth and depth analyses may have underestimated total T cell responses. Compared with placebo recipients, Ad26.COV2.S recipients showed higher spike-specific TCR breadth (P = 0.0014). Non-spike TCR breadth was comparable between vaccine and placebo recipients, consistent with the vaccine containing only spike. The study was not powered to compare responses between vaccine doses or regimens. After vaccination, substantial breadth of spike-specific CD8+ and CD4+ T cell responses was reported.

Rearrangement joined TRBV6-6 to TRBJ2-7; 14 central nucleotides agree with TRBD2. The source of this sequence is a person between 18 and 59 years old who received the Ad26.COV2.S COVID-19 vaccine or a placebo. The starting material was peripheral blood, obtained in a trial of Ad26.COV2.S vaccine versus placebo. Here the CDR3 is given as CASSPGLAGVHEQYF. DNA sequence: TGTGCCAGCAGCCCGGGACTAGCGGGAGTCCACGAGCAGTACTTC.